Listed here is a single T cell receptor beta chain. A far more abundant clone sits one base away, making this likely a read error. The data stem from a study of regulatory T cells in long-lasting Graves disease. Time point described: newly diagnosed GD, antithyroid drugs for less than 3 months. RNA from PBMCs was the source of the TCR library. HTBI primers from iRepertoire and Arm-PCR of CDR3 regions yielded the TCR beta libraries. Via MiXCR, TCRdb re-called the multiplex PCR reads, giving one row per CDR3 protein. The sample consists of some 450,000 distinct CDR3 sequences, around 17% of them appearing once. These data were also filed under a second study, of T cells in Graves' hyperthyroidism and ophthalmopathy.

The sequencing here drew on peripheral blood mononuclear cells (PBMCs), taken at new diagnosis, from a patient treated with antithyroid drugs. This TCR came from a woman between 25 and 40 years old with Graves disease.

This CDR3 is CASSSRGSGRRNEQFF. The DNA of the CDR3 is TGTGCCAGCAGTTCCCGGGGGAGCGGGAGGAGGAATGAGCAGTTCTTC. The V gene is TRBV27, the J gene TRBJ2-1; 9 bases match TRBD2. The V segment lost 4 bases and the J segment 7 bases; nucleotides outside the gene matches: 11. This CDR3 contains 16 residues. From germline, CDR1 is MNHEY and CDR2 SMNVEV (reference sequence).